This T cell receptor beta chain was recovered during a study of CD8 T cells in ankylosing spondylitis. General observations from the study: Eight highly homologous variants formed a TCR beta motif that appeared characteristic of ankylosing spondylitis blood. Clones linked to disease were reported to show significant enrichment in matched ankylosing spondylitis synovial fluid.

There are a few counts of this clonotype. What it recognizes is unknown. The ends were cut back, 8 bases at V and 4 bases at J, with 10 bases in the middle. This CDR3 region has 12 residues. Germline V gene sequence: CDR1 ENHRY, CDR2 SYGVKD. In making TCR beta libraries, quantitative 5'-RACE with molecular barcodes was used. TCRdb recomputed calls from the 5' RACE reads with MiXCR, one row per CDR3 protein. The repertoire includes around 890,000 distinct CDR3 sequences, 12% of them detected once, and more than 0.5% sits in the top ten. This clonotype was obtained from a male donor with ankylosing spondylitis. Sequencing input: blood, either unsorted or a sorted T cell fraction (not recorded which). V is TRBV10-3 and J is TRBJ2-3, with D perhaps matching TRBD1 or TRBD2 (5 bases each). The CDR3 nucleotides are TGTGCCATCTCGAGGGGCCCAGATACGCAGTATTTT. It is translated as CAISRGPDTQYF.